What follows are 29 T cell receptor beta chains derived from one specimen sequenced in a study of blood T cell repertoires in COVID-19. The assay was immunoSEQ multiplex PCR, and TCRdb's table has in-frame clones only and misses some. Of some 320,000 clones in the sample, around 84% are singletons; the top ten hold approximately 1.9%. The sample was PBMCs or T cells enriched from blood (not recorded which). The receptors were gathered from a woman aged 30 to 39 who had been exposed to COVID-19.

This clone has at least ten counts. This CDR3 is also generated by other DNA sequences in the sample. The chain carries TRBV11-2 and TRBJ2-7, with a tentative D call TRBD1 (5 bases). The CDR3 length is 13 residues. In germline, CDR1 is SGHAT, CDR2 FQNNGV. Trimming took off 3 bases at V and 3 bases at J, with 9 bases between the two ends. CDR3 sequence (DNA): TGTGCCAGCAGCTTGCTCCAGGGCTACGAGCAGTACTTC. Its translation: CASSLLQGYEQYF.

The V call is TRBV6-5, the J call TRBJ1-2; no firm D call. Germline CDR1 reads MNHEY; CDR2 reads SVGAGI. Trimming pared 6 bases from V and 1 base from J, leaving 12 bases between. The CDR3 runs 14 residues. The CDR3 protein is CASRNLQINYGYTF. In DNA, the CDR3 is TGTGCCAGCAGGAACCTACAGATTAACTATGGCTACACCTTC.

The gene calls are TRBV10-3 and TRBJ2-5; 10 nucleotides agree with TRBD1. The CDR3 is 14 amino acids. Looked up from germline, CDR1 is ENHRY and CDR2 is SYGVKD. J was trimmed by 5 bases and V by 9 bases; bases with no gene match: 9. The CDR3 DNA is TGTGCCATTGGATTGACAGGGGGCGACGAGACCCAGTACTTC. Translating gives CAIGLTGGDETQYF.

This clone was recorded only once. The V call is TRBV9, the J call TRBJ2-7, with 8 positions matching TRBD1. Germline V CDR1 and CDR2: SGDLS, YYNGEE. The V segment lost 1 base and the J segment 2 bases; nucleotides outside the gene matches: 8. The CDR3 totals 16 residues. For the CDR3, the DNA is TGTGCCAGCAGCGTAAGTCCCGGGACAGGCACCTACGAGCAGTACTTC. Translation gives CASSVSPGTGTYEQYF.

The chain couples TRBV4-1 to TRBJ1-1; unclear D gene. The CDR3 contains 12 residues. V was shortened by 3 bases and J by 6 bases, with 8 bases between the two germline ends. Germline CDR1 and CDR2: MGHRA and YSYEKL. CDR3: CASSHPYAEAFF. In DNA form, the CDR3 reads TGCGCCAGCAGCCACCCCTACGCTGAAGCTTTCTTT.

The chain employs TRBV28 and TRBJ1-1; 7 bases map to TRBD1. Germline loops: CDR1 MDHEN, CDR2 SYDVKM. This CDR3 has 13 amino acids. The ends lost 4 bases at V and 3 bases at J; junction bases unmatched: 2. CDR3 sequence: CASSSGQYTEAFF. For the CDR3, the DNA is TGTGCCAGCAGTTCGGGACAGTACACTGAAGCTTTCTTT.

The chain uses TRBV7-8 and TRBJ2-1, with 10 bases identical to TRBD2. Per the germline V gene, CDR1 is SGHVS and CDR2 is FQNEAQ. V trimming: 2 bases; J trimming: 5 bases; junction bases outside the gene matches: 21. The CDR3 is made up of 21 amino acids. DNA of the CDR3: TGTGCCAGCAGCTTACCGGGAGGTGGGGGGGCTAGCGGGAGTCCCCACAATGAGCAGTTCTTC. Encoded protein: CASSLPGGGGASGSPHNEQFF.

The rearrangement links TRBV3-1 (or the pseudogene TRBV3-2) to TRBJ1-2; unclear D gene. Trimming removed 0 bases from V and 8 bases from J, with 7 bases in between. CDR1 and CDR2 (germline): LGHDT, YNNKEL (reference sequence). The CDR3 length is 12 residues. CDR3 region: CASSQEVTGYTF. CDR3 DNA: TGTGCCAGCAGCCAAGAGGTCACAGGCTACACCTTC.

The chain is built from TRBV9 and TRBJ2-1, with a weak D call TRBD2 (5 bases). The CDR3 runs to 15 residues. The V and J ends lost 4 bases and 0 bases respectively, with 11 bases between them. CDR1 SGDLS and CDR2 YYNGEE come from the germline V gene. CDR3 amino acids: CASSLSGFSYNEQFF. The DNA of the CDR3 is TGTGCCAGCAGCCTGAGCGGTTTCTCCTACAATGAGCAGTTCTTC.

The chain has TRBV11-2 and TRBJ1-2; D perhaps matches TRBD1 (5 bases). CDR1 SGHAT and CDR2 FQNNGV come from the germline V gene. CDR3 size: 14 residues. V was pared by 0 bases and J by 8 bases, with 13 bases between. The CDR3 DNA reads TGTGCCAGCAGCTTAGATCGCGGACAACGGGGCTACACCTTC. Translated: CASSLDRGQRGYTF.

The gene calls are TRBV10-2 and TRBJ1-1; the match to TRBD1 covers 8 bases. Per germline, CDR1 WSHSY and CDR2 SAAADI. V was clipped by 2 bases and J by 10 bases; unmatched bases: 18. CDR3 length equals 17 residues. The CDR3 bases are TGCGCCAGCAGTGAGCCCACGCGGGGACAGGTAGGACTGCGAGCTTTCTTT. This encodes CASSEPTRGQVGLRAFF.

This chain connects TRBV24-1 to TRBJ1-2; TRBD1 matches 9 bases. Trimming removed 7 bases from V and 6 bases from J; junction bases left unmatched: 5. Germline V gene lookup returns CDR1 KGHDR and CDR2 SFDVKD. This CDR3 is 13 amino acids long. The CDR3 here is CATRGTGSDGYTF. In DNA form, the CDR3 reads TGTGCCACCAGGGGGACAGGGTCAGATGGCTACACCTTC.

The sample holds one count of this clone. V gene TRBV11-2 combines with J gene TRBJ2-3; 7 bases fit TRBD2. The J segment lost 5 bases and the V segment lost 2 bases, leaving 4 bases of the junction unmatched. The germline gives CDR1 SGHAT, CDR2 FQNNGV. The CDR3 has 14 residues. The CDR3 loop is CASSLMGGVDTQYF. CDR3 bases: TGTGCCAGCAGCTTAATGGGAGGGGTAGATACGCAGTATTTT.

This clone was observed a few times. The chain links TRBV5-1 to TRBJ1-1; 8 bases are shared with TRBD1. Germline assignment: CDR1 SGHRS and CDR2 YFSETQ. The CDR3 is made up of 14 amino acids. With V trimmed by 4 bases and J by 1 base, 3 bases remained unmatched. The CDR3 loop is CASSPGTGNTEAFF. CDR3 bases: TGCGCCAGCAGCCCAGGGACAGGGAACACTGAAGCTTTCTTT.

The sample holds a few counts of this clone. The chain combines TRBV7-6 with TRBJ2-1; unclear D gene. Germline V CDR1 and CDR2: SGHVS, FNYEAQ. This CDR3 spans 12 amino acids. The V end was cut by 1 base, the J end by 12 bases, with 10 bases between. In nucleotides, the CDR3 is TGTGCCAGCAGCTTAGAGCGCCAAGGGCAGTTCTTC. Its translation: CASSLERQGQFF.

The chain joins TRBV28 to TRBJ2-5; TRBD1 agrees at 8 bases. CDR3 length: 14 amino acids. Per the germline V gene, CDR1 is MDHEN and CDR2 is SYDVKM. Trimming at V came to 5 bases and at J to 4 bases, leaving 6 bases not matched to a gene. The DNA of the CDR3 is TGTGCCAGCAGTCCTCACAGGGGGGCAGAGACCCAGTACTTC. It encodes CASSPHRGAETQYF.

The chain combines TRBV29-1 with TRBJ2-7; no firm D call. CDR1 and CDR2 from the germline V gene are SQVTM and ANQGSEA. This CDR3 comprises 11 residues. Trimming left V 0 bases short and J 6 bases short, with 6 bases between. The CDR3 coding sequence is TGCAGCGTTGAAGATCTCGTCGAGCAGTACTTC. This encodes CSVEDLVEQYF.

In this sample, this clone turned up once. J is TRBJ1-4 and V is TRBV6-5; D is perhaps TRBD1 (6 bases). Germline lookup yields CDR1 MNHEY and CDR2 SVGAGI. With 5 bases removed from V and 4 bases from J, the gap between germline ends came to 11 bases. The CDR3 spans 14 residues. The CDR3 reads CASSPTGLNEKLFF. The CDR3 coding sequence is TGTGCCAGCAGTCCCACAGGGCTTAATGAAAAACTGTTTTTT.

The chain employs TRBV7-2 and TRBJ1-5; perhaps TRBD1 as D (6 bases). This CDR3 has 15 amino acids. The V gene lost 4 bases and the J gene lost 8 bases, with 18 bases spanning the gap. Germline V gives CDR1 SGHTA, CDR2 FQGNSA. The CDR3 nucleotides are TGTGCCAGCAGCTCCCAGAGGGGGACTACTGAGCCCCAGCATTTT. The encoded protein is CASSSQRGTTEPQHF. The variable domain in full, with the rest retrieved from reference TRBV7-2 and TRBJ1-5, is GAGVSQSPSNKVTEKGKDVELRCDPISGHTALYWYRQSLGQGLEFLIYFQGNSAPDKSGLPSDRFSAERTGGSVSTLTIQRTQQEDSAVYLCASSSQRGTTEPQHFGDGTRLSIL.

A few counts support this clone. This chain links TRBV3-1 (or the pseudogene TRBV3-2) with TRBJ1-2; 7 bases are shared with TRBD1. The length of the CDR3 is 13 residues. The junction had 7 bases not matched to a gene; V was cut back by 4 bases and J by 8 bases. The germline V gene has CDR1 LGHDT and CDR2 YNNKEL (reference sequence). The CDR3 nucleotides are TGTGCCAGCAGCCCTGGGACAGTTGAGGGCTACACCTTC. Residues: CASSPGTVEGYTF.

The chain combines TRBV5-6 with TRBJ2-6; D is possibly TRBD2 (5 bases). Trimming cost V 1 base and J 0 bases, with 17 bases left between them. This CDR3 is built from 19 residues. Germline assignment: CDR1 SGHDT and CDR2 YYEEEE. The CDR3 is CASSLRPETGYSGANVLTF. DNA for the CDR3: TGTGCCAGCAGCTTGAGGCCGGAAACGGGATACTCTGGGGCCAACGTCCTGACTTTC. Full variable domain (missing parts from reference TRBV5-6 and TRBJ2-6): DAGVTQSPTHLIKTRGQQVTLRCSPKSGHDTVSWYQQALGQGPQFIFQYYEEEERQRGNFPDRFSGHQFPNYSSELNVNALLLGDSALYLCASSLRPETGYSGANVLTFGAGSRLTVL.

Comment on this clone: One junction end does not reproduce the germline sequence, and a read error may be involved. The rearrangement links TRBV6-5 to TRBJ2-1; 7 positions match TRBD1. CDR3 length: 15 residues. Germline V gene lookup returns CDR1 MNHEY and CDR2 SVGAGI. CDR3 coding DNA: TGTGCCAGCAGTTACTCTCCCGGACAGGAGCTTAAAAGGGTCTTC. Translation gives CASSYSPGQELKRVF.

The rearrangement uses TRBV5-6 and TRBJ2-7; D is unresolved. CDR3 length: 12 amino acids. V lost 1 base and J 3 bases, leaving 5 bases between the germline ends. In germline, CDR1 is SGHDT, CDR2 YYEEEE. The CDR3 sequence is CASSLTDYEQYF. The CDR3 DNA follows: TGTGCCAGCAGCTTGACAGACTACGAGCAGTACTTC.

The chain has TRBV6-5 and TRBJ2-2; maybe TRBD2 (5 bases). Germline values: CDR1 MNHEY, CDR2 SVGAGI. Deletions cut 5 bases from V and 7 bases from J, with 14 bases between. The CDR3 contains 14 residues. CDR3 bases: TGTGCCAGCAGTCGGCTGTGGCGGGTCGGGGAGCTGTTTTTT. It is translated as CASSRLWRVGELFF.

This rearrangement joins TRBV9 to TRBJ2-7; unclear D gene. The V end lost 0 bases, the J end lost 5 bases, and 15 bases lay between the germline ends. CDR3 length: 15 residues. Germline assignment: CDR1 SGDLS and CDR2 YYNGEE. CDR3 region: CASSVGASPLNEQYF. Written as DNA, the CDR3 is TGTGCCAGCAGCGTAGGGGCATCCCCACTCAACGAGCAGTACTTC.

This clone came up a few times. The chain combines TRBV30 with TRBJ1-5, with a weak D call TRBD1 (5 bases). The germline V and J ends were trimmed by 3 bases and 9 bases, with 15 bases remaining between them. The CDR3 is 13 residues long. In germline, CDR1 is GTSNPN, CDR2 SVGIG (reference sequence). The CDR3 protein is CAWRAQVSGPQHF. CDR3 sequence (DNA): TGTGCCTGGAGAGCACAGGTCTCTGGGCCCCAGCATTTT.

The V and J genes are TRBV12-3 or TRBV12-4 and TRBJ1-1, with 9 nucleotides matching TRBD1. The V and J ends lost 6 bases and 4 bases, in that order; junction bases with no gene match: 3. The CDR3 totals 13 residues. Here the CDR3 reads CASRDRGSTEAFF. The CDR3 DNA is TGTGCCAGCAGAGACAGGGGGAGCACTGAAGCTTTCTTT.

This sequence joins TRBV5-8 and TRBJ2-7; 7 bases agree with TRBD2. With V trimmed by 8 bases and J by 0 bases, 11 bases remained unmatched. The CDR3 totals 15 residues. Germline V gene sequence: CDR1 SGHTS, CDR2 YDEGEE. The CDR3 loop reads CASRFLGGYSYEQYF. DNA for the CDR3: TGTGCCAGTAGATTCTTGGGGGGGTACTCCTACGAGCAGTACTTC.

This chain joins TRBV5-6 and TRBJ2-7; D gene ambiguous. The V and J ends lost 0 bases and 7 bases respectively, with 14 bases between them. The CDR3 is 14 residues long. Germline V gives CDR1 SGHDT, CDR2 YYEEEE. The CDR3 protein is CASSLGPGQFEQYF. The CDR3 coding sequence is TGTGCCAGCAGCTTGGGCCCAGGCCAATTTGAGCAGTACTTC.